The entry below gives a single T cell receptor beta chain sequence along with its context. This CDR3 is 18 amino acids long. The germline V and J ends were trimmed by 6 bases and 9 bases, with 29 bases remaining between them. The germline CDR1 and CDR2 sequences are KGHDR and SFDVKD. This sample stems from a study of blood T cell repertoires in COVID-19. Study background: T cells, B-cell-depleted T cells, or PBMCs provided the cDNA or gDNA that served as material.

Patients of the Seattle cohort, enrolled during active infection, were followed longitudinally. TCRdb's table, derived via immunoSEQ multiplex PCR, lists solely in-frame clones and lacks some. The data hold roughly 400,000 clones, with 87% observed a single time. Sequencing was done on a sample of peripheral blood. The sequence derives from a woman in her fifties or sixties with COVID-19, enrolled during active disease. The chain combines TRBV24-1 with TRBJ2-4; a possible D gene is TRBD1 (5 bases). The CDR3 DNA reads as TGTGCCACCAGTCCCGAGGCGGTAAAAAGAAAAACAGGTAGCATTCAGTACTTC. Residues: CATSPEAVKRKTGSIQYF.